This TCR beta chain was retrieved from a study of CD8+CD57+ T cells in acquired aplastic anemia. Study overall: Yields of DNA that came from sorted CD4+ and CD8+ cells averaged roughly 3 ug.

The CDR3 runs 13 residues. The V end lost 1 base, the J end lost 3 bases, and 10 bases lay between the germline ends. Germline CDR1 is SQVTM and CDR2 is ANQGSEA. Sequencing was done on patients that had shown CD8+CD57+ cell expansion by flow cytometry. Receipt of therapy had not occurred in any patient by the time of blood sampling. The template for TCR beta VDJ and CDR3 sequence profiling was genomic DNA. Each CDR3 protein is one row after TCRdb ran MiXCR on the reads. The data contain roughly 200,000 distinct CDR3 sequences, 50% to 65% of them singletons. The sample taken for sequencing was sorted CD4+, CD8+, or CD8+CD57+ T cells (not recorded which) from PBMCs. The source of this sequence is a human donor with aplastic anemia. The rearrangement uses TRBV29-1 and TRBJ2-7; D gene ambiguous. The chain's CDR3 is CSVEVTLGYEQYF. As DNA, the CDR3 is TGCAGCGTTGAAGTGACATTGGGCTACGAGCAGTACTTC.